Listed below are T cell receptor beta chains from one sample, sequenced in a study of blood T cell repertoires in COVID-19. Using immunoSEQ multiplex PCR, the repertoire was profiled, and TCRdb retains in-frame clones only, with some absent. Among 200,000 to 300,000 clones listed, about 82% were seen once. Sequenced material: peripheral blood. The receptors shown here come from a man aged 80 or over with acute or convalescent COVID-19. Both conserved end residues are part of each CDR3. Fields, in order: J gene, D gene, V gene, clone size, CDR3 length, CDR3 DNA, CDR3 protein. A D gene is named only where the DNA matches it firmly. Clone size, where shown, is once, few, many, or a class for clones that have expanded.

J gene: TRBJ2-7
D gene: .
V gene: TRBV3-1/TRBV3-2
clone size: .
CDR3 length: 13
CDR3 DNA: TGTGCCAGCAGCCTCAGGGGTACCCACGAGCAGTACTTC
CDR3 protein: CASSLRGTHEQYF

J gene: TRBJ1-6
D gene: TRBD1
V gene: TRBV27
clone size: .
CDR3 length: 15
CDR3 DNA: TGTGCCAGCAGCATGGGACGACAGGGACATTCACCCCTCCACTTT
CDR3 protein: CASSMGRQGHSPLHF

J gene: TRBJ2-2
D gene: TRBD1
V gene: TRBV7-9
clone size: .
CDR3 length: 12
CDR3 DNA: TGTGCCAGCAGCCCAGGGGGCGGGGAGCTGTTTTTT
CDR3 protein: CASSPGGGELFF

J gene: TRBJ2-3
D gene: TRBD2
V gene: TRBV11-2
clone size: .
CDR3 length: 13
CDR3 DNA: TGTGCCAGCAGCTTAGGGACTAGAGATACGCAGTATTTT
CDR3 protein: CASSLGTRDTQYF

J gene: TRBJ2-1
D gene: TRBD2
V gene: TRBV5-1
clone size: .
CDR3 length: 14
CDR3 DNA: TGCGCCAGCAGCCGGGCGGGGGACCGCAATGAGCAGTTCTTC
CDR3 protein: CASSRAGDRNEQFF

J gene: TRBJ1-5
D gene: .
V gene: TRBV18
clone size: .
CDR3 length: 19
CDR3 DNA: TGTGCCAGCTCACCACAAGTGGTACCGGACCCCCGGAGGAATCAGCCCCAGCATTTT
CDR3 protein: CASSPQVVPDPRRNQPQHF

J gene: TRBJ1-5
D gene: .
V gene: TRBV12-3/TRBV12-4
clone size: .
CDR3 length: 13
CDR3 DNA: TGTGCCAGCAGCGCCGTAGAAAGTCAGCCCCAGCATTTT
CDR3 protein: CASSAVESQPQHF

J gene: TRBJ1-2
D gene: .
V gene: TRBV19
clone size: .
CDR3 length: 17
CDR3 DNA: TGTGCCAGTAGTCGACGTACTCCCGGGACAACTAACTATGGCTACACCTTC
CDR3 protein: CASSRRTPGTTNYGYTF

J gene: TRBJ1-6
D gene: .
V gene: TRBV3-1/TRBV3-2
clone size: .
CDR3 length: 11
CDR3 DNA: TGTGCCAGCAGCCAAGTCGGACCCCTCCACTTT
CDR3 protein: CASSQVGPLHF

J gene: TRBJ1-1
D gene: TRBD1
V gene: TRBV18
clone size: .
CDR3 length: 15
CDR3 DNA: TGTGCCAGCTCACTCCAATCCGGGACAGGGTCTGAAGCTTTCTTT
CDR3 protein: CASSLQSGTGSEAFF

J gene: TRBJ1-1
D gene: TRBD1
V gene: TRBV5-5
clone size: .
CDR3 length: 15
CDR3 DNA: TGTGCCAGCAGCTTCGGGACAGGGATGAACACTGAAGCTTTCTTT
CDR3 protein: CASSFGTGMNTEAFF

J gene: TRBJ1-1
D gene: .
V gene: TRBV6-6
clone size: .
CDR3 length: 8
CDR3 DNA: TGTGCCAGCGGGGAGGCTTTCTTT
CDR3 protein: CASGEAFF

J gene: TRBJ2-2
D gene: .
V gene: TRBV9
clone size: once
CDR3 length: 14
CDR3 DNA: TGTGCCAGCGGGCAGGGGACGAACACCGGGGAGCTGTTTTTT
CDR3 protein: CASGQGTNTGELFF

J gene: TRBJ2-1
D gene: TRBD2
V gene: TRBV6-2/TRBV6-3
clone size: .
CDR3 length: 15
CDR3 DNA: TGTGCCAGCAGCCGCCGACTAGCGGAGGGGAATGAGCAGTTCTTC
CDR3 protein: CASSRRLAEGNEQFF

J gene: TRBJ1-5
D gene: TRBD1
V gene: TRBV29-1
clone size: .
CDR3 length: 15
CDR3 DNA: TGCAGCGTTACCGTAGGACAGGGGGGCAATCAGCCCCAGCATTTT
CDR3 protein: CSVTVGQGGNQPQHF

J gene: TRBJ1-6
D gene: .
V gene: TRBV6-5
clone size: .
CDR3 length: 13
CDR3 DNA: TGTGCCAGCAGTTACCCGGGGAATTCACCCCTCCACTTT
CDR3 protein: CASSYPGNSPLHF

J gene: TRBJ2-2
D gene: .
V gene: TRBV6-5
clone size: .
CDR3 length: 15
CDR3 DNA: TGTGCCAGTCGAAAACAGGGTCGTTACACCGGGGAGCTGTTTTTT
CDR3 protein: CASRKQGRYTGELFF

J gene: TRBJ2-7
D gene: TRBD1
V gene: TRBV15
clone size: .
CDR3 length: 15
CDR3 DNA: TGTGCCACCAGCAGAGTTGGGACAGGGGTGAGGGAGCAGTACTTC
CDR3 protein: CATSRVGTGVREQYF

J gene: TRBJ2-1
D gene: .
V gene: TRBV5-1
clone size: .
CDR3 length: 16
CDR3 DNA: TGCGCCAGCAGCTTGGGTGACAGCCTCTCCTACAATGAGCAGTTCTTC
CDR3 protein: CASSLGDSLSYNEQFF

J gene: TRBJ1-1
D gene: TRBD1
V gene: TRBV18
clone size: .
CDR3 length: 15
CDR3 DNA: TGTGCCAGCTCATCCCGGACAGGGCCGAACACTGAAGCTTTCTTT
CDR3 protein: CASSSRTGPNTEAFF